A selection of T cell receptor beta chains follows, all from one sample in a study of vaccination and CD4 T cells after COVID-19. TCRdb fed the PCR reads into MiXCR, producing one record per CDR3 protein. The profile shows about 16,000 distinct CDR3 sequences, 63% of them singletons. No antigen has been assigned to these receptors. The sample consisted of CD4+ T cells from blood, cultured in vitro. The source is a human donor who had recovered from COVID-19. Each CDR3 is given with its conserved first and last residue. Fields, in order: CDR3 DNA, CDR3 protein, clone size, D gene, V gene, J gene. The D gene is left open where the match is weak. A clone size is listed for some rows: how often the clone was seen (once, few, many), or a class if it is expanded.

cdr3_nt: TGTGCCAGCGTGCTCTCGGCCGGGACTAGCGGGTCCTTC
cdr3_aa: CASVLSAGTSGSF
clone_size: -
d_call: TRBD2
v_call: TRBV7-2
j_call: TRBJ2-1

cdr3_nt: TGCAGTGCTACGGGGGGACTTGGCTACGAGCAGTACTTC
cdr3_aa: CSATGGLGYEQYF
clone_size: -
d_call: TRBD2
v_call: TRBV20-1
j_call: TRBJ2-7

cdr3_nt: TGCGCCAGCAGCCACGAGAACACTGAAGCTTTCTTT
cdr3_aa: CASSHENTEAFF
clone_size: -
d_call: -
v_call: TRBV4-1
j_call: TRBJ1-1

cdr3_nt: TGTGCCAGCAGCCAACAGGGTCTAGGGGGTGGCTACACCTTC
cdr3_aa: CASSQQGLGGGYTF
clone_size: few
d_call: -
v_call: TRBV7-2
j_call: TRBJ1-2

cdr3_nt: TGCAGCGTTGAAGAGACAGGAGGGCTCTACGAGCAGTACTTC
cdr3_aa: CSVEETGGLYEQYF
clone_size: -
d_call: -
v_call: TRBV29-1
j_call: TRBJ2-7

cdr3_nt: TGTGCCAGCAGACCGGGACTAGCATCCTACGAGCAGTACTTC
cdr3_aa: CASRPGLASYEQYF
clone_size: -
d_call: TRBD2
v_call: TRBV28
j_call: TRBJ2-7

cdr3_nt: TGCGCCAGCAGCCTAGCCTGGACTAGCGTGGGGGGGAATGAGCAGTTCTTC
cdr3_aa: CASSLAWTSVGGNEQFF
clone_size: -
d_call: TRBD2
v_call: TRBV5-1
j_call: TRBJ2-1

cdr3_nt: TGTGCCAGCAGCTTTGGGGGCGCAGGTACAGATACGCAGTATTTT
cdr3_aa: CASSFGGAGTDTQYF
clone_size: -
d_call: -
v_call: TRBV7-2
j_call: TRBJ2-3

cdr3_nt: TGCAGTGCATCGCGTAGCGGGACCTCCTTAAGAAGGAATGAGCAGTTCTTC
cdr3_aa: CSASRSGTSLRRNEQFF
clone_size: -
d_call: TRBD2
v_call: TRBV20-1
j_call: TRBJ2-1

cdr3_nt: TGCAGTGTCGGGATCACCTACGAGCAGTACTTC
cdr3_aa: CSVGITYEQYF
clone_size: once
d_call: -
v_call: TRBV20-1
j_call: TRBJ2-7

cdr3_nt: TGCGCCAGCAGCCAAGGGACTAGCGGGGGGAAAGAGACCCAGTACTTC
cdr3_aa: CASSQGTSGGKETQYF
clone_size: once
d_call: TRBD2
v_call: TRBV4-1
j_call: TRBJ2-5

cdr3_nt: TGTGCCAGCAGCCCGCAGGGGGTCCAATCTGAAGCTTTCTTT
cdr3_aa: CASSPQGVQSEAFF
clone_size: few
d_call: TRBD1
v_call: TRBV7-2
j_call: TRBJ1-1

cdr3_nt: TGCAGTGCTAGAGATCCGGATACGCAGTATTTT
cdr3_aa: CSARDPDTQYF
clone_size: -
d_call: -
v_call: TRBV20-1
j_call: TRBJ2-3

cdr3_nt: TGTGCCATCACAGCGGACAGGTGGCTTGAGCAGTTCTTC
cdr3_aa: CAITADRWLEQFF
clone_size: few
d_call: TRBD1
v_call: TRBV6-1
j_call: TRBJ2-1

cdr3_nt: TGTGCCAGCAGGACCACAGGGGGCTGGAATCAGCCCCAGCATTTT
cdr3_aa: CASRTTGGWNQPQHF
clone_size: -
d_call: TRBD1
v_call: TRBV6-1
j_call: TRBJ1-5

cdr3_nt: TGCAGTGTCCGAACGGGAAGCTCCTATAATTCACCCCTCCACTTT
cdr3_aa: CSVRTGSSYNSPLHF
clone_size: -
d_call: -
v_call: TRBV20-1
j_call: TRBJ1-6

cdr3_nt: TGTGCCAGCAGAGAAACAGGGCACCCTAATGAAAAACTGTTTTTT
cdr3_aa: CASRETGHPNEKLFF
clone_size: -
d_call: -
v_call: TRBV6-1
j_call: TRBJ1-4

cdr3_nt: TGTGCCAGCAGTTTGGAGGGAACCTACGAGCAGTACTTC
cdr3_aa: CASSLEGTYEQYF
clone_size: -
d_call: -
v_call: TRBV28
j_call: TRBJ2-7

cdr3_nt: TGTGCCAGCAGTTTAGACTGGGGGTCTGAAGCTTTCTTT
cdr3_aa: CASSLDWGSEAFF
clone_size: -
d_call: -
v_call: TRBV12-3/TRBV12-4
j_call: TRBJ1-1

cdr3_nt: TGCAGTGCTAGACCCTGGAACACTGAAGCTTTCTTT
cdr3_aa: CSARPWNTEAFF
clone_size: -
d_call: -
v_call: TRBV20-1
j_call: TRBJ1-1

cdr3_nt: TGTGCCACCAGTGATTCACCCGGGACAGGGGGCTTTCATCAGCCCCAGCATTTT
cdr3_aa: CATSDSPGTGGFHQPQHF
clone_size: few
d_call: TRBD1
v_call: TRBV24-1
j_call: TRBJ1-5

cdr3_nt: TGCAGTGCCAGCCCCGAAAGGGACAGGGGGAACTATAATTCACCCCTCCACTTT
cdr3_aa: CSASPERDRGNYNSPLHF
clone_size: -
d_call: TRBD1
v_call: TRBV20-1
j_call: TRBJ1-6

cdr3_nt: TGTGCCAGCAGCCCCCCGGGCAGCTCTATTCAGCCCCAGCATTTT
cdr3_aa: CASSPPGSSIQPQHF
clone_size: few
d_call: -
v_call: TRBV7-9
j_call: TRBJ1-5

cdr3_nt: TGTGCCACCAGTGATTTGGACAGGGGATCGGGCTACACCTTC
cdr3_aa: CATSDLDRGSGYTF
clone_size: -
d_call: TRBD1
v_call: TRBV24-1
j_call: TRBJ1-2

cdr3_nt: TGCAGCGCAAAACAGGGTAGCACAGATACGCAGTATTTT
cdr3_aa: CSAKQGSTDTQYF
clone_size: -
d_call: -
v_call: TRBV29-1
j_call: TRBJ2-3

cdr3_nt: TGTGCCAGCAGCTCCCCCCTCACAGATACGCAGTATTTT
cdr3_aa: CASSSPLTDTQYF
clone_size: -
d_call: -
v_call: TRBV7-2
j_call: TRBJ2-3

cdr3_nt: TGTGCCAGTAGTCCGCTCTTCGACAGGGTAGGTGGCTACACCTTC
cdr3_aa: CASSPLFDRVGGYTF
clone_size: -
d_call: TRBD1
v_call: TRBV19
j_call: TRBJ1-2

cdr3_nt: TGTGCCAGTAGTCCGTCTATAAGAGGAACTGAAGCTTTCTTT
cdr3_aa: CASSPSIRGTEAFF
clone_size: -
d_call: -
v_call: TRBV19
j_call: TRBJ1-1

cdr3_nt: TGTGCCAGCAGTTTGGTCCAGGGCGGGGGCTACACCTTC
cdr3_aa: CASSLVQGGGYTF
clone_size: -
d_call: -
v_call: TRBV12-3/TRBV12-4
j_call: TRBJ1-2

cdr3_nt: TGTGCCAGCAGCTTAGGGGAAAAGGGGCCCTATGGCTACACCTTC
cdr3_aa: CASSLGEKGPYGYTF
clone_size: -
d_call: -
v_call: TRBV7-8
j_call: TRBJ1-2

cdr3_nt: TGTGCCAGCAGTTCAGGGTTTCTATTCAACTATGGCTACACCTTC
cdr3_aa: CASSSGFLFNYGYTF
clone_size: -
d_call: -
v_call: TRBV6-2/TRBV6-3
j_call: TRBJ1-2

cdr3_nt: TGTGCCAGCAGCTTAGGCCCCCTTGAGGGCGGGGAGCTGTTTTTT
cdr3_aa: CASSLGPLEGGELFF
clone_size: few
d_call: -
v_call: TRBV7-2
j_call: TRBJ2-2

cdr3_nt: TGTGCCAGCAGCTTAGGGGCGAGCAATCAGCCCCAGCATTTT
cdr3_aa: CASSLGASNQPQHF
clone_size: few
d_call: -
v_call: TRBV7-9
j_call: TRBJ1-5

cdr3_nt: TGCAGTGCTAGTGTCAGGGAGGGTCAGCCCCAGCATTTT
cdr3_aa: CSASVREGQPQHF
clone_size: few
d_call: -
v_call: TRBV20-1
j_call: TRBJ1-5

cdr3_nt: TGTGCCAGCAGCCCAGACAGTGCCACAGATACGCAGTATTTT
cdr3_aa: CASSPDSATDTQYF
clone_size: -
d_call: -
v_call: TRBV7-3
j_call: TRBJ2-3

cdr3_nt: TGTGCCAGCAGCGCGAGACGGGCCTCCTACGAGCAGTACTTC
cdr3_aa: CASSARRASYEQYF
clone_size: -
d_call: -
v_call: TRBV6-1
j_call: TRBJ2-7

cdr3_nt: TGTGCCAGCAGCCCTAGGGCTAGCGGCCCCAGCACAGATACGCAGTATTTT
cdr3_aa: CASSPRASGPSTDTQYF
clone_size: -
d_call: TRBD2
v_call: TRBV11-2
j_call: TRBJ2-3

cdr3_nt: TGTGCCAGCAGTTTAACTTCTCGACTGGAAGCTTTCTTT
cdr3_aa: CASSLTSRLEAFF
clone_size: -
d_call: -
v_call: TRBV28
j_call: TRBJ1-1

cdr3_nt: TGTGCCAGCAGTTACGGGGTTCGCACTGAAGCTTTCTTT
cdr3_aa: CASSYGVRTEAFF
clone_size: -
d_call: -
v_call: TRBV6-5
j_call: TRBJ1-1

cdr3_nt: TGTGCCAGCAGCGGAAGAAGAGGGGACGGTCGCGAGCAGTACTTC
cdr3_aa: CASSGRRGDGREQYF
clone_size: -
d_call: -
v_call: TRBV6-2/TRBV6-3
j_call: TRBJ2-7

cdr3_nt: TGTGCCACCAGTAGGCGACTAGCGGACCAAGAGACCCAGTACTTC
cdr3_aa: CATSRRLADQETQYF
clone_size: -
d_call: TRBD2
v_call: TRBV15
j_call: TRBJ2-5

cdr3_nt: TGCGCCAGCACCCTACCAGGTGGCCGACCTTATAGCAATCAGCCCCAGCATTTT
cdr3_aa: CASTLPGGRPYSNQPQHF
clone_size: -
d_call: -
v_call: TRBV4-3
j_call: TRBJ1-5